This section outlines one T cell receptor beta chain sequence together with its context. This entry comes from a study of blood T cell repertoires in COVID-19. For the study at large: Sites across the United States, Italy and Spain contributed samples from acute and convalescent COVID-19. PBMCs, B-cell-depleted T cells, or T cells provided the cDNA or gDNA that made up the material.

Categorization into cohorts depended on clinical history that participants reported. Cohort 3 recovery required two negative PCRs, clearance, or symptom resolution. The data were produced by immunoSEQ multiplex PCR, yet TCRdb's version contains in-frame clones alone and is incomplete. The sample yields a few hundred thousand clones, approximately 83% seen once. Germline CDR1 is KGHSH and CDR2 is LQKENI. V shed 1 base, J shed 8 bases, and the junction held 4 bases outside the gene matches. The CDR3 has 14 amino acids. This sequence joins TRBV18 and TRBJ1-2, with 10 nucleotides matching TRBD1. The source material was PBMCs or T cells enriched from blood (not recorded which). This TCR was recovered from a woman aged 45-59 years who had recovered from COVID-19. CDR3 sequence: CASSPLGQGMGYTF. The CDR3 bases are TGTGCCAGCTCACCACTGGGACAGGGGATGGGCTACACCTTC.